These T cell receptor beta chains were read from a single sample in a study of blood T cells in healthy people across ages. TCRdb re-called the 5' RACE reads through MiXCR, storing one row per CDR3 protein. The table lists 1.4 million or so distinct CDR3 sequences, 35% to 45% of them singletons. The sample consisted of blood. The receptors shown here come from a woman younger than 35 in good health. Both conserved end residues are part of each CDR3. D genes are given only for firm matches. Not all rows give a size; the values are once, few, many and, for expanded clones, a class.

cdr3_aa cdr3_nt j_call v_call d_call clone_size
CASSSGLAATDTQYF TGTGCCAGCAGCTCGGGACTAGCGGCCACAGATACGCAGTATTTT TRBJ2-3 TRBV7-9 TRBD2 many
CAWSKAGHYEQYF TGTGCCTGGAGTAAGGCCGGGCACTACGAGCAGTACTTC TRBJ2-7 TRBV30 - -
CASSSTAGTSGMTQYF TGTGCCAGCTCCTCTACAGCGGGGACTAGCGGGATGACGCAGTATTTT TRBJ2-3 TRBV9 TRBD2 -
CASRGQGVLNEQFF TGTGCCAGCAGGGGACAGGGGGTTCTCAATGAGCAGTTCTTC TRBJ2-1 TRBV9 TRBD1 -
CASSSVIPSYEQYF TGCGCCAGCAGCTCTGTAATCCCCTCCTACGAGCAGTACTTC TRBJ2-7 TRBV5-1 - -
CASSSSVDSPLHF TGTGCCAGCAGTTCCTCTGTGGACTCACCCCTCCACTTT TRBJ1-6 TRBV28 - few
CASSLSGGDWYEQYF TGTGCCAGCAGTTTAAGCGGGGGGGACTGGTACGAGCAGTACTTC TRBJ2-7 TRBV27 TRBD2 once
CASSFDRVANEQFF TGTGCCAGCAGTTTCGACAGGGTGGCCAATGAGCAGTTCTTC TRBJ2-1 TRBV7-2 TRBD1 many
CASSSDTHTHGTQYF TGTGCCAGCAGCTCGGACACCCATACCCACGGTACGCAGTATTTT TRBJ2-3 TRBV7-9 - once
CASSGQRGAYNEQFF TGCGCCAGCAGTGGGCAGCGGGGAGCTTACAATGAGCAGTTCTTC TRBJ2-1 TRBV5-1 TRBD2 few
CASSYSSREPYEQYF TGTGCCAGCAGTTACTCTAGCAGGGAACCCTACGAGCAGTACTTC TRBJ2-7 TRBV6-2/TRBV6-3 - -
CASRGVVFSPLHF TGTGCCAGCAGGGGGGTGGTATTTTCACCCCTCCACTTT TRBJ1-6 TRBV12-3/TRBV12-4 - -
CSARHRVLRETQYF TGCAGTGCTAGACACAGGGTTTTAAGAGAGACCCAGTACTTC TRBJ2-5 TRBV20-1 - -
CASTRTGGYEQYF TGTGCCAGCACTCGGACAGGGGGCTACGAGCAGTACTTC TRBJ2-7 TRBV27 TRBD1 many
CASSLRSVRTEAFF TGTGCCAGCAGTTTACGAAGCGTTCGGACTGAAGCTTTCTTT TRBJ1-1 TRBV28 - -
CSATGQAYNEQYF TGCAGTGCTACGGGACAGGCTTACAATGAGCAGTACTTC TRBJ2-7 TRBV20-1 TRBD1 -
CASSSGGEGLPEQFF TGTGCCAGCAGCTCGGGTGGGGAAGGGCTACCTGAGCAGTTCTTC TRBJ2-1 TRBV27 - -
CSVHTGAVQYF TGCAGCGTGCACACAGGGGCGGTGCAGTACTTC TRBJ2-7 TRBV29-1 TRBD1 once
CSGLTGGNNQPQHF TGCAGCGGATTGACAGGGGGAAACAATCAGCCCCAGCATTTT TRBJ1-5 TRBV29-1 TRBD1 -
CASMDPNQPQHF TGTGCCAGCATGGACCCTAATCAGCCCCAGCATTTT TRBJ1-5 TRBV6-2/TRBV6-3 - -
CSVEGRTGFVYTF TGCAGCGTTGAAGGGCGGACAGGGTTTGTCTACACCTTC TRBJ1-2 TRBV29-1 TRBD1 few
CASSPTPSGRAKNIQYF TGTGCCAGCAGCCCTACCCCTAGCGGGAGAGCCAAAAACATTCAGTACTTC TRBJ2-4 TRBV7-2 TRBD2 -
CSVGERTNEKLFF TGCAGTGTCGGCGAGCGGACTAATGAAAAACTGTTTTTT TRBJ1-4 TRBV20-1 - -
CASSESGVTYEQYF TGTGCCAGCAGTGAATCCGGGGTAACCTACGAGCAGTACTTC TRBJ2-7 TRBV25-1 - once
CASSNGDGGYGYTF TGTGCCAGCAGCAACGGGGACGGCGGCTATGGCTACACCTTC TRBJ1-2 TRBV6-5 - few
CASSFSGRQETQYF TGTGCCAGCAGTTTTTCAGGGCGGCAAGAGACCCAGTACTTC TRBJ2-5 TRBV5-1 - many
CASSYTGLAKNIQYF TGTGCCAGCAGTTACACGGGATTAGCCAAAAACATTCAGTACTTC TRBJ2-4 TRBV6-2/TRBV6-3 - -
CASSSAYRNSYEQYF TGTGCCAGCAGCTCCGCCTACAGGAACTCCTACGAGCAGTACTTC TRBJ2-7 TRBV7-9 - -
CASSEGGAGGTEAFF TGTGCCAGCAGCGAAGGGGGGGCAGGGGGAACTGAAGCTTTCTTT TRBJ1-1 TRBV9 TRBD1 -
CASSPRTRSVTDTQYF TGTGCCAGCAGCCCGCGAACTAGATCTGTCACAGATACGCAGTATTTT TRBJ2-3 TRBV7-2 - -
CAIGGQGGEKLFF TGTGCCATAGGCGGACAGGGCGGTGAAAAACTGTTTTTT TRBJ1-4 TRBV7-2 TRBD1 -
CASSLVGGRAEQFF TGTGCCAGCAGCTTGGTCGGGGGGAGGGCTGAGCAGTTCTTC TRBJ2-1 TRBV5-4 TRBD2 few
CASSLGRGGAENEKLFF TGTGCCAGCAGCTTAGGCCGCGGGGGGGCGGAGAATGAAAAACTGTTTTTT TRBJ1-4 TRBV7-2 - -
CASSQDGLRSYNEQFF TGCGCCAGCAGCCAAGATGGACTACGCTCCTACAATGAGCAGTTCTTC TRBJ2-1 TRBV4-3 - -
CASSPRPGETQYF TGTGCCAGCAGTCCCCGGCCGGGGGAGACCCAGTACTTC TRBJ2-5 TRBV12-3/TRBV12-4 - -
CAISGQTGGPYNEQYF TGTGCCATCAGTGGGCAGACAGGGGGCCCCTACAATGAGCAGTACTTC TRBJ2-7 TRBV10-3 TRBD1 -
CASSKGGNHNEQYF TGTGCCAGCAGCAAAGGGGGGAACCACAATGAGCAGTACTTC TRBJ2-7 TRBV9 - -
CASSEGTRQGYEQYF TGTGCCAGCAGCGAAGGGACTAGGCAGGGGTACGAGCAGTACTTC TRBJ2-7 TRBV21-1 - few
CASSLLPDRGLGSYEQYF TGCGCCAGCAGTCTACTCCCGGACAGGGGGCTCGGTTCCTACGAGCAGTACTTC TRBJ2-7 TRBV23-1 TRBD1 -
CSAGGEGARNEKLFF TGCAGTGCTGGGGGGGAGGGGGCGAGGAATGAAAAACTGTTTTTT TRBJ1-4 TRBV20-1 TRBD1 few
CASSLRPATGNQPQHF TGTGCTAGCAGCCTTCGACCGGCAACGGGCAATCAGCCCCAGCATTTT TRBJ1-5 TRBV7-7 - few
CASSYGTGTTYEQYF TGTGCCAGCAGCTATGGGACAGGGACCACCTACGAGCAGTACTTC TRBJ2-7 TRBV7-9 TRBD1 once
CAWSVRVSGSYNEQYF TGTGCCTGGAGTGTAAGGGTTAGCGGGAGCTACAATGAGCAGTACTTC TRBJ2-5 TRBV30 TRBD2 -
CASSQVGTGIYYGYTF TGCGCCAGCAGCCAGGTGGGGACGGGGATCTACTATGGCTACACCTTC TRBJ1-2 TRBV4-1 - -
CASSPLGTKSGELFF TGTGCCAGCAGCCCACTGGGGACGAAGAGTGGGGAGCTGTTTTTT TRBJ2-2 TRBV7-2 - -